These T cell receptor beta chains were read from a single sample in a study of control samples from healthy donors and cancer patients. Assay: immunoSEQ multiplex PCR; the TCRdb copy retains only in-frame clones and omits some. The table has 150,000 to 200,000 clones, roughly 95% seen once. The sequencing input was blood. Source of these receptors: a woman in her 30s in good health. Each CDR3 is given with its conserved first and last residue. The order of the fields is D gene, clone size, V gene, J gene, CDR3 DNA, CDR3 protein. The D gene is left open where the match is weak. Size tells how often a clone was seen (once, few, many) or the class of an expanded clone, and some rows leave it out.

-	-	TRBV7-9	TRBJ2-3	TGTGCCAGCAGCTTGGCGGATACGCAGTATTTT	CASSLADTQYF
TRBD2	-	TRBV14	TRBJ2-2	TGTGCCAGCAGCCACCCGTTGTGGGCTAGCGGGAGGGATGACACCGGGGAGCTGTTTTTT	CASSHPLWASGRDDTGELFF
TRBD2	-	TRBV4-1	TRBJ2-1	TGCGCCAGCAGCCAAGCTTTGTTCGGGCTAGCGGGAGTCCCTGAGCAGTTCTTC	CASSQALFGLAGVPEQFF
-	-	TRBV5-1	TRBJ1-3	TGCGCCAGCAGCTTGGGCCCTAACTTGGGTGGAAACACCATATATTTT	CASSLGPNLGGNTIYF
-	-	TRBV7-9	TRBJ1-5	TGTGCCAGCGCCCCGCCGGGCAGCAATCAGCCCCAGCATTTT	CASAPPGSNQPQHF
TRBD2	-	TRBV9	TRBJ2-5	TGTGCCAGCAGCGCCGGACTAGCGGGGGGAGAGACCCAGTACTTC	CASSAGLAGGETQYF
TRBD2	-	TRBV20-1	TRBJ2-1	TGCAGTGCTAGTTCGTCCGGGGGGGCCCGAAGCTCCTACAATGAGCAGTTCTTC	CSASSSGGARSSYNEQFF
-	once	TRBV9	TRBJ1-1	TGTGCCAGCAGTCCAACAGGCAACACTGAAGCTTTCTTT	CASSPTGNTEAFF
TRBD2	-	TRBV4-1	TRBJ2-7	TGCGCCAGCAGCCAAGGACTAGCGAAGTCCTACGAGCAGTACTTC	CASSQGLAKSYEQYF
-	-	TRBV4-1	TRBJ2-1	TGCGCCAGCAGCCAAAACAATGAGCAGTTCTTC	CASSQNNEQFF
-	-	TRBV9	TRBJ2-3	TGTGCCAGCAGCGGTAGCGGCAGAGTGGGCACGCAGTATTTT	CASSGSGRVGTQYF
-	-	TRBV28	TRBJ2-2	TGTGCCAGCAGTTTATATCAGGGGTGGGAGAACACCGGGGAGCTGTTTTTT	CASSLYQGWENTGELFF
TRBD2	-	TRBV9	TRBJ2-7	TGTGCCAGCAGCGTAGGGGTAGCGGGGTTCTACGAGCAGTACTTC	CASSVGVAGFYEQYF